This T cell receptor beta chain was recovered during a study of shared clonotypes between healthy human individuals. Study-wide context: CD8 memory received one plate per donor, CD8 naive two, CD4 memory three and CD4 naive three. General study findings and limits: Incomplete sequencing of sorted subsets was indicated by rarefaction despite large depth.

A note on this clone: Its antigen is currently unknown.

Sequencing used immunoSEQ multiplex PCR; TCRdb keeps in-frame clones, though not all of them. The table has 2 million to 2.5 million clones, around 95% seen once. The germline V and J ends were trimmed by 0 bases and 7 bases, with 26 bases remaining between them. Germline V gene data show CDR1 as SGHRS and CDR2 as YFSETQ. The CDR3 is 18 amino acids. This sequence originates from a man younger than 35 in good health. V is TRBV5-1 and J is TRBJ2-7, with a tentative D call TRBD2 (6 bases). Material: naive CD4+ T cells sorted from blood. Indicated subset: CD45RA+ positively selected. CDR3 bases: TGCGCCAGCAGCTTGGGGCGAACTGGAGCGGGTGCCCTCCGAGAGCAGTACTTC. Protein product: CASSLGRTGAGALREQYF.